The 20 T cell receptor beta chains in this list originate from one sample, sequenced in a study of chemoradiotherapy in HPV16-positive cancers. Repertoires were generated with immunoSEQ multiplex PCR, while TCRdb's copy carries only in-frame clones and drops some. This table holds about 4,700 clones, roughly 79% found once. The sequenced sample was tumor tissue, obtained from a patient who underwent chemoradiotherapy. These receptors were obtained from a human donor with HPV-associated anogenital cancer.

The V and J genes are TRBV30 and TRBJ1-2, with TRBD1 as a possible D gene (5 bases). CDR1 GTSNPN and CDR2 SVGIG come from the germline V gene (reference sequence). The length of the CDR3 is 13 residues. V lost 0 bases to trimming and J lost 6 bases, with 11 bases between them. The CDR3 DNA reads as TGTGCCTGGAGTGTATTGGGGCAGAATGGCTACACCTTC. Amino acid sequence: CAWSVLGQNGYTF.

This clone was counted a single time. The chain combines TRBV7-9 with TRBJ2-5; TRBD2 agrees at 8 bases. Trimming at V came to 4 bases and at J to 2 bases, leaving 9 bases not matched to a gene. The CDR3 is made up of 16 amino acids. The germline gives CDR1 SEHNR, CDR2 FQNEAQ (reference sequence). CDR3 nucleotide sequence: TGTGCCAGCAGCTCACCCGGGGGGGGAGGGCAAGAGACCCAGTACTTC. Amino acid sequence: CASSSPGGGGQETQYF. Filled out from reference TRBV7-9 and TRBJ2-5, the complete variable domain reads DTGVSQNPRHKITKRGQNVTFRCDPISEHNRLYWYRQTLGQGPEFLTYFQNEAQLEKSRLLSDRFSAERPKGSFSTLEIQRTEQGDSAMYLCASSSPGGGGQETQYFGPGTRLLVL.

The chain has TRBV6-1 and TRBJ1-5; D may be TRBD1 (6 bases). Germline V gene data show CDR1 as MNHNS and CDR2 as SASEGT. CDR3 length: 16 amino acids. V lost 2 bases, J lost 3 bases, and 14 bases lay in between. The CDR3 protein is CASSEYRAGNNQPQHF. The CDR3, as DNA: TGTGCCAGCAGTGAATACAGGGCGGGGAACAATCAGCCCCAGCATTTT.

The V call is TRBV7-2, the J call TRBJ1-4; D not resolved. CDR1 SGHTA and CDR2 FQGNSA come from the germline V gene. The V end lost 4 bases, the J end lost 0 bases, and 9 bases lay between the germline ends. This CDR3 comprises 15 residues. The CDR3 loop reads CASSSQSATNEKLFF. CDR3 bases: TGTGCCAGCAGCTCCCAGTCCGCAACTAATGAAAAACTGTTTTTT.

This sequence joins TRBV5-1 and TRBJ2-7, with D possibly TRBD1 on 5 matching bases. CDR1 SGHRS and CDR2 YFSETQ come from the germline V gene. With 4 bases removed from V and 0 bases from J, the gap between germline ends came to 8 bases. CDR3 length: 13 amino acids. The CDR3 is CASSADSSYEQYF. The CDR3 nucleotides are TGCGCCAGCAGCGCCGACAGCTCCTACGAGCAGTACTTC.

The chain couples TRBV5-4 to TRBJ2-5, with D possibly being TRBD2 (6 bases). Looked up from germline, CDR1 is SGHNT and CDR2 is YYREEE (reference sequence). The length of the CDR3 is 16 residues. The ends were cut back, 5 bases at V and 4 bases at J, with 21 bases in the middle. CDR3 amino acids: CASSPALAGRAETQYF. The CDR3 DNA reads TGTGCCAGCAGTCCGGCCTTGGCGGGGCGGGCAGAGACCCAGTACTTC. The full variable domain, rest sourced from reference TRBV5-4 and TRBJ2-5, is ETGVTQSPTHLIKTRGQQVTLRCSSQSGHNTVSWYQQALGQGPQFIFQYYREEENGRGNFPPRFSGLQFPNYSSELNVNALELDDSALYLCASSPALAGRAETQYFGPGTRLLVL.

The V gene is TRBV6-5, the J gene TRBJ1-5, with D possibly matching TRBD1 (5 bases). Trimming pared 6 bases from V and 7 bases from J, leaving 13 bases between. From germline, CDR1 is MNHEY and CDR2 SVGAGI. The CDR3 contains 13 residues. The CDR3 here is CASSSGRDQPQHF. Here the CDR3 DNA reads TGTGCCAGCAGCTCCGGGAGGGACCAGCCCCAGCATTTT.

This clone was seen a few times. The chain employs TRBV10-2 and TRBJ1-5; 7 bases fit TRBD1. Germline values: CDR1 WSHSY, CDR2 SAAADI. This CDR3 has 15 residues. V was clipped by 2 bases and J by 5 bases; unmatched bases: 6. The CDR3 DNA reads TGCGCCAGCAGTGAGCACAGGGGCGTCTATCAGCCCCAGCATTTT. Translation: CASSEHRGVYQPQHF.

The chain links TRBV6-1 to TRBJ2-7; the D is unclear. The V gene's germline CDR1 is MNHNS and CDR2 SASEGT. The CDR3 covers 12 residues. V dropped 0 bases and J dropped 3 bases, with 3 bases sitting between them. The CDR3 DNA reads as TGTGCCAGCAGTGAAGCCAGCTACGAGCAGTACTTC. Translation: CASSEASYEQYF.

This clone came up a few times. The chain recombines TRBV27 with TRBJ1-3; no clear D gene. Germline V CDR1 and CDR2: MNHEY, SMNVEV (reference sequence). CDR3 size: 11 residues. Trimming cost V 6 bases and J 7 bases, with 7 bases left between them. The CDR3 sequence: CASSSENTIYF. The CDR3, as DNA: TGTGCCAGCAGCTCCGAGAACACCATATATTTT.

V usage is TRBV30 and J usage is TRBJ1-4; no firm D call. CDR1 and CDR2 (germline): GTSNPN, SVGIG (reference sequence). Trimming left V 3 bases short and J 7 bases short, with 9 bases between. The CDR3 is 12 residues long. This chain's CDR3 is CAWRRDAEKLFF. For the CDR3, the DNA is TGTGCCTGGAGACGTGACGCTGAAAAACTGTTTTTT.

The chain links TRBV4-1 to TRBJ1-1, with D hard to call. Trimming took 1 base from V and 1 from J, leaving 13 bases between them. This CDR3 has 16 amino acids. CDR1 is MGHRA, CDR2 YSYEKL, per germline. CDR3 protein: CASSQGPKGWNTEAFF. CDR3 in DNA: TGCGCCAGCAGCCAAGGCCCGAAAGGATGGAACACTGAAGCTTTCTTT.

This clone was detected a few times. The chain is built from TRBV10-3 and TRBJ1-5; 7 bases map to TRBD1. After removal of 10 bases from V and 1 base from J, the junction contained 7 bases not matched to a gene. The CDR3 spans 14 residues. Germline CDR1 and CDR2: ENHRY and SYGVKD. The CDR3 loop reads CATCPGGSNQPQHF. The CDR3 DNA reads TGTGCCACCTGTCCAGGGGGAAGCAATCAGCCCCAGCATTTT.

The chain uses TRBV9 and TRBJ2-2, with 12 bases identical to TRBD2. Germline trimming cut 0 bases from V and 6 bases from J; bases unmatched to any gene: 9. This CDR3 spans 18 amino acids. From germline, CDR1 is SGDLS and CDR2 YYNGEE. CDR3 DNA: TGTGCCAGCAGCGTAGCTCGGGGACTAGCGGGCGAAGCCGGGGAGCTGTTTTTT. This sequence encodes CASSVARGLAGEAGELFF.

This rearrangement joins TRBV14 to TRBJ2-1; 11 bases map to TRBD2. The germline V gene has CDR1 SGHDN and CDR2 FVKESK. The CDR3 sequence is 17 residues long. After removal of 1 base from V and 9 bases from J, the junction contained 11 bases not matched to a gene. The CDR3 sequence is CASSQGQGSGGAGEQFF. CDR3 nucleotides: TGTGCCAGCAGCCAAGGACAAGGTAGCGGGGGGGCAGGTGAGCAGTTCTTC.

The CDR3 region is CASGQGAGELFF. The CDR3 DNA reads TGTGCCAGTGGACAGGGGGCCGGGGAGCTGTTTTTT. The rearrangement uses TRBV19 and TRBJ2-2; 10 bases are shared with TRBD1. V was clipped by 8 bases and J by 6 bases; unmatched bases: 0. The germline V gene encodes CDR1 LNHDA and CDR2 SQIVND (reference sequence). This CDR3 region has 12 residues.

The V and J genes are TRBV18 and TRBJ2-1; 7 nucleotides agree with TRBD2. The germline CDR1 and CDR2 sequences are KGHSH and LQKENI. With 2 bases clipped from V and 1 base from J, the junction kept 17 bases outside the gene matches. The CDR3 spans 20 residues. The chain's CDR3 is CASSPSRGLSGASSYNEQFF. CDR3 bases: TGTGCCAGCTCACCAAGTAGGGGACTAAGCGGGGCCTCGTCCTACAATGAGCAGTTCTTC.

The gene calls are TRBV2 and TRBJ2-3; the D gene is possibly TRBD2 (5 bases). The CDR3 runs 13 residues. Germline-derived CDR1 and CDR2 are SNHLY and FYNNEI. Deletions cut 5 bases from V and 8 bases from J, with 14 bases between. The CDR3 DNA sequence: TGTGCCAGCAGTCTTGGACTTGAAGGTACGCAGTATTTT. Translated, it gives CASSLGLEGTQYF. The full variable domain, in which reference TRBV2 and TRBJ2-3 provide the parts outside the CDR3, is EPEVTQTPSHQVTQMGQEVILRCVPISNHLYFYWYRQILGQKVEFLVSFYNNEISEKSEIFDDQFSVERPDGSNFTLKIRSTKLEDSAMYFCASSLGLEGTQYFGPGTRLTVL.

The chain's CDR3 is CASSRQGQETQYF. The CDR3 bases are TGCGCCAGCTCCCGACAGGGGCAAGAGACCCAGTACTTC. The gene calls are TRBV4-1 and TRBJ2-5, with TRBD1 identical over 8 bases. Germline-derived CDR1 and CDR2 are MGHRA and YSYEKL. The CDR3 covers 13 residues. V trimming: 8 bases; J trimming: 2 bases; junction bases outside the gene matches: 4.

This clone turned up a few times. The chain joins TRBV7-9 to TRBJ1-3; D ambiguous. The CDR3 is made up of 14 amino acids. Per the germline V gene, CDR1 is SEHNR and CDR2 is FQNEAQ (reference sequence). V was cut by 1 base and J by 4 bases, with 8 bases left in between. CDR3 amino acids: CASSLEVPGNTIYF. The CDR3 DNA is TGTGCCAGCAGCTTAGAGGTTCCGGGAAACACCATATATTTT.